This passage covers 26 T cell receptor beta chains from one sample sequenced in a study of T cell responses to AZD1222 COVID-19 vaccine. Clones were sequenced by immunoSEQ multiplex PCR, and TCRdb holds only the in-frame ones, with some missing. The table shows approximately 150,000 clones, with approximately 90% occurring only once. The sequencing here drew on peripheral blood, taken on day 0 of MenACWY control vaccination. Source of these receptors: an adult in good health.

The chain couples TRBV30 to TRBJ1-4, with 8 bases identical to TRBD1. The germline CDR1 and CDR2 sequences are GTSNPN and SVGIG (reference sequence). With V trimmed by 1 base and J by 5 bases, 0 bases remained unmatched. There are 13 residues in the CDR3. The CDR3, as DNA: TGTGCCTGGAGTGGGGACAGGAATGAAAAACTGTTTTTT. Its translation: CAWSGDRNEKLFF.

The chain couples TRBV6-5 to TRBJ2-7; TRBD1 might be the D (5 bases). The CDR3 contains 12 residues. CDR1 is MNHEY and CDR2 is SVGAGI in the germline V gene. V lost 5 bases to trimming and J lost 3 bases, with 8 bases between them. In DNA, the CDR3 is TGTGCCAGCAGTCCAACAGGCTACGAGCAGTACTTC. Translated: CASSPTGYEQYF.

CDR3 amino acids: CAIRDRGNEKLFF. The CDR3 nucleotides are TGTGCCATAAGGGACAGGGGTAATGAAAAACTGTTTTTT. The rearrangement joins TRBV10-3 to TRBJ1-4; 10 bases fit TRBD1. This CDR3 comprises 13 residues. Germline CDR1 reads ENHRY; CDR2 reads SYGVKD. V lost 9 bases and J lost 4; bases outside the gene matches: 2.

This chain uses TRBV7-9 with TRBJ2-3, with a tentative D call TRBD2 (7 bases). The CDR3 loop spans 12 amino acids. The germline V gene encodes CDR1 SEHNR and CDR2 FQNEAQ (reference sequence). V dropped 11 bases and J dropped 5 bases, with 14 bases sitting between them. The DNA of the CDR3 is TGTGCCGGGGGGCGGGAGAAAGATACGCAGTATTTT. Its protein is CAGGREKDTQYF.

Notes on this clone: At one boundary the junction diverges from the germline segment, which might be a read error. The chain uses TRBV15 and TRBJ2-7, with a tentative D call TRBD2 (5 bases). This CDR3 is 13 amino acids long. CDR1 is LNHNV, CDR2 YYDKDF, per germline (reference sequence). DNA of the CDR3: TGTGCCACCAGGAGAGGGAGCTCCTACGAGCAGTACTTC. Protein: CATRRGSSYEQYF. Filled out from reference TRBV15 and TRBJ2-7, the complete variable domain reads DAMVIQNPRYQVTQFGKPVTLSCSQTLNHNVMYWYQQKSSQAPKLLFHYYDKDFNNEADTPDNFQSRRPNTSFCFLDIRSPGLGDTAMYLCATRRGSSYEQYFGPGTRLTVT.

The V and J genes are TRBV12-3 or TRBV12-4 and TRBJ1-3; D ambiguous. Trimming took off 5 bases at V and 0 bases at J, with 2 bases between the two ends. The CDR3 length is 12 residues. CDR3 region: CASSLSGNTIYF. The CDR3, as DNA: TGTGCCAGCAGTCTCTCTGGAAACACCATATATTTT.

The chain carries TRBV19 and TRBJ2-1, with D possibly being TRBD2 (7 bases). Deletions cut 1 base from V and 9 bases from J, with 16 bases between. The CDR3 loop spans 15 amino acids. Germline V gene data show CDR1 as LNHDA and CDR2 as SQIVND (reference sequence). The CDR3 sequence: CASSIVGQGRGEQFF. The CDR3 DNA is TGTGCCAGTAGTATAGTTGGGCAGGGGAGGGGTGAGCAGTTCTTC.

This chain uses TRBV28 with TRBJ1-4; tentative D call: TRBD1 (6 bases). Trimming pared 7 bases from V and 3 bases from J, leaving 12 bases between. Germline CDR1 MDHEN, CDR2 SYDVKM. The CDR3 is 14 amino acids. In nucleotides, the CDR3 is TGTGCCAGCACCCCCGGGACACCTAATGAAAAACTGTTTTTT. Translating it yields CASTPGTPNEKLFF. Filled out from reference TRBV28 and TRBJ1-4, the complete variable domain reads DVKVTQSSRYLVKRTGEKVFLECVQDMDHENMFWYRQDPGLGLRLIYFSYDVKMKEKGDIPEGYSVSREKKERFSLILESASTNQTSMYLCASTPGTPNEKLFFGSGTQLSVL.

The J gene is TRBJ1-5, the V gene TRBV19, with a weak D call TRBD1 (6 bases). Per the germline V gene, CDR1 is LNHDA and CDR2 is SQIVND (reference sequence). The CDR3 runs 19 residues. V lost 5 bases and J 1 base, leaving 24 bases between the germline ends. CDR3 loop: CASSPRGEWAGDSNQPQHF. In nucleotides, the CDR3 is TGTGCCAGTAGTCCCCGGGGGGAGTGGGCAGGGGACAGCAATCAGCCCCAGCATTTT.

This chain joins TRBV29-1 and TRBJ1-2; D gene unclear. Germline V gives CDR1 SQVTM, CDR2 ANQGSEA. CDR3 length: 13 residues. Between the trimmed V and J ends, which lost 7 bases and 5 bases, there was a span of 17 bases. CDR3 sequence: CSAQVSSGYGYTF. In DNA form, the CDR3 reads TGCAGCGCTCAAGTGTCTTCGGGGTATGGCTACACCTTC.

V and J are TRBV12-3 or TRBV12-4 and TRBJ1-1; D might be TRBD1 (5 bases). The ends were cut back, 6 bases at V and 7 bases at J, with 12 bases in the middle. The CDR3 loop spans 12 amino acids. The CDR3 nucleotides read TGTGCCAGCAGCCGACAGTATATTGAAGCTTTCTTT. Its translation is CASSRQYIEAFF.

The chain recombines TRBV11-2 with TRBJ1-6, with TRBD1 as a possible D gene (6 bases). Germline lookup yields CDR1 SGHAT and CDR2 FQNNGV. V was clipped by 6 bases and J by 7 bases, with 16 bases between them. The CDR3 consists of 15 residues. CDR3 bases: TGTGCCAGCAGAGGGGTGGGGGGCGCGAATTCACCCCTCCACTTT. Protein: CASRGVGGANSPLHF.

V usage is TRBV5-6 and J usage is TRBJ2-7; 9 bases agree with TRBD1. Germline trimming cut 3 bases from V and 6 bases from J; bases unmatched to any gene: 10. This CDR3 region has 15 residues. The germline V gene encodes CDR1 SGHDT and CDR2 YYEEEE. The CDR3 spells CASSWTGAPVVEQYF. The CDR3 nucleotides are TGTGCCAGCAGCTGGACAGGGGCCCCAGTTGTCGAGCAGTACTTC.

This chain links TRBV18 with TRBJ1-5; no reliable D call. The V gene's germline CDR1 is KGHSH and CDR2 LQKENI. Trimming left V 5 bases short and J 4 bases short, with 9 bases between. CDR3 length: 13 residues. CDR3 residues: CASSTSGNQPQHF. The CDR3 DNA sequence: TGTGCCAGCTCAACCTCGGGAAATCAGCCCCAGCATTTT. The whole variable domain, filled in from reference TRBV18 and TRBJ1-5, reads NAGVMQNPRHLVRRRGQEARLRCSPMKGHSHVYWYRQLPEEGLKFMVYLQKENIIDESGMPKERFSAEFPKEGPSILRIQQVVRGDSAAYFCASSTSGNQPQHFGDGTRLSIL.

This clone has only a few counts. The V call is TRBV5-4, the J call TRBJ2-5; 8 bases align to TRBD2. Germline values: CDR1 SGHNT, CDR2 YYREEE (reference sequence). CDR3 length equals 14 residues. V lost 6 bases to trimming and J lost 5 bases; unmatched junction nucleotides: 9. CDR3 in amino acids: CASKVEGLAETQYF. The DNA for the CDR3 is TGTGCCAGCAAAGTAGAAGGACTAGCCGAGACCCAGTACTTC. Supplemented by reference TRBV5-4 and TRBJ2-5, the full variable domain reads ETGVTQSPTHLIKTRGQQVTLRCSSQSGHNTVSWYQQALGQGPQFIFQYYREEENGRGNFPPRFSGLQFPNYSSELNVNALELDDSALYLCASKVEGLAETQYFGPGTRLLVL.

The J gene is TRBJ2-3, the V gene TRBV28; 8 bases line up with TRBD1. Germline values: CDR1 MDHEN, CDR2 SYDVKM. The CDR3 sequence is 16 residues long. V lost 4 bases and J lost 2; bases outside the gene matches: 8. CDR3 bases: TGTGCCAGCAGTTACTCTCAGGGGGCCTACACAGATACGCAGTATTTT. It translates to CASSYSQGAYTDTQYF.

The J gene is TRBJ2-5, the V gene TRBV7-9; TRBD2 aligns across 8 bases. The V gene's germline CDR1 is SEHNR and CDR2 FQNEAQ (reference sequence). The CDR3 totals 16 residues. V dropped 1 base and J dropped 1; count of bases not matched to a gene: 5. CDR3 DNA sequence: TGTGCCAGCAGCTTAGGGCTAGCGGGCTCCCAAGAGACCCAGTACTTC. This translates into CASSLGLAGSQETQYF.

To note about this clone: One end of the junction does not line up with germline, which may come from a read error. V usage is TRBV28 and J usage is TRBJ2-7; possibly TRBD1 for D (6 bases). Germline V gene lookup returns CDR1 MDHEN and CDR2 SYDVKM. There are 15 residues in the CDR3. The CDR3 protein is CASSLLTDSHGRPAF. The DNA of the CDR3 is TGTGCCAGCAGTTTATTGACGGACAGTCACGGCCGTCCTGCCTTC.

V is TRBV5-1 and J is TRBJ2-3; D unclear. V dropped 0 bases and J dropped 6 bases, with 20 bases sitting between them. CDR3 length equals 17 residues. Germline loops: CDR1 SGHRS, CDR2 YFSETQ. The CDR3, as DNA: TGCGCCAGCAGCTTGGAAGGACGAAGCTCTTCCGGGGATACGCAGTATTTT. As protein: CASSLEGRSSSGDTQYF.

This clone has only a few counts. V and J are TRBV5-5 and TRBJ1-4, with 8 bases matching TRBD1. Per germline, CDR1 SGHKS and CDR2 YYEKEE (reference sequence). With V trimmed by 2 bases and J by 4 bases, 7 bases remained unmatched. This CDR3 region has 16 residues. CDR3 nucleotides: TGTGCCAGCAGCTTACAGGGGGTGGCAAGTAATGAAAAACTGTTTTTT. Translating it yields CASSLQGVASNEKLFF.

The chain links TRBV15 to TRBJ1-5, with D tentatively TRBD1 (6 bases). V dropped 1 base and J dropped 1 base, with 14 bases sitting between them. This CDR3 is 17 amino acids long. Per germline, CDR1 LNHNV and CDR2 YYDKDF (reference sequence). DNA of the CDR3: TGTGCCACCAGCAGAGGACAGGCGGTCGCGAGCAATCAGCCCCAGCATTTT. As protein: CATSRGQAVASNQPQHF.

This clone was picked up one time. V and J are TRBV25-1 and TRBJ2-7, with 8 bases fitting TRBD1. V trimming: 8 bases; J trimming: 1 base; junction bases outside the gene matches: 4. Germline loops: CDR1 MGHDK, CDR2 SYGVNS. The CDR3 contains 13 residues. CDR3 in DNA: TGTGCCAGCCGACAGGGGATATCCTACGAGCAGTACTTC. Amino acid sequence: CASRQGISYEQYF.

The V gene is TRBV14, the J gene TRBJ1-5, with D perhaps matching TRBD1 (6 bases). The CDR3 is made up of 17 amino acids. V lost 1 base and J 5 bases, leaving 18 bases between the germline ends. The germline gives CDR1 SGHDN, CDR2 FVKESK. CDR3 sequence reads: CASSQGWGLLTYQPQHF. CDR3 in DNA: TGTGCCAGCAGCCAAGGCTGGGGGCTTCTCACTTATCAGCCCCAGCATTTT.

The gene calls are TRBV7-2 and TRBJ1-2; possible D gene TRBD1, 5 bases. Germline values: CDR1 SGHTA, CDR2 FQGNSA. The CDR3 runs 15 residues. V was clipped by 0 bases and J by 5 bases, with 13 bases between them. The CDR3 nucleotides read TGTGCCAGCAGCTTAGCCCCTGGGGGGGTGTATGGCTACACCTTC. Residues: CASSLAPGGVYGYTF.

This chain uses TRBV19 with TRBJ1-1; possible D gene TRBD1, 6 bases. Trimming cost V 10 bases and J 5 bases, with 17 bases left between them. The CDR3 has 13 amino acids. Germline V gene sequence: CDR1 LNHDA, CDR2 SQIVND (reference sequence). CDR3 nucleotides: TGTGCCACCCAAGAAGGGGGGCGGACTGAAGCTTTCTTT. Translated: CATQEGGRTEAFF.

The chain links TRBV14 to TRBJ2-7; 9 nucleotides line up with TRBD2. The CDR3 loop spans 15 amino acids. Trimming at V came to 0 bases and at J to 3 bases, leaving 3 bases not matched to a gene. Germline loops: CDR1 SGHDN, CDR2 FVKESK. Written as DNA, the CDR3 is TGTGCCAGCAGCCAAGAACTAGCGGGTTACTACGAGCAGTACTTC. It specifies CASSQELAGYYEQYF.